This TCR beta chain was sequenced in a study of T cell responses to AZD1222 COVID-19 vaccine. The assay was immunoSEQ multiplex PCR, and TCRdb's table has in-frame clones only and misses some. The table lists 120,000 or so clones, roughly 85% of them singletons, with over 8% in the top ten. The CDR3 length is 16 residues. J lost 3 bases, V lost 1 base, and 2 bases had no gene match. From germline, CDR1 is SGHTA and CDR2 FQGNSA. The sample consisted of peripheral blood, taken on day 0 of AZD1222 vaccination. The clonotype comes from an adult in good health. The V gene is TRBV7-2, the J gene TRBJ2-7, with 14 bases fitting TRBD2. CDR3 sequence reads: CASSLDGTSGSYEQYF. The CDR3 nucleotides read TGTGCCAGCAGCTTAGATGGGACTAGCGGGAGCTACGAGCAGTACTTC. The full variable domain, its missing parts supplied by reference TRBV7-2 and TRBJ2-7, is GAGVSQSPSNKVTEKGKDVELRCDPISGHTALYWYRQSLGQGLEFLIYFQGNSAPDKSGLPSDRFSAERTGGSVSTLTIQRTQQEDSAVYLCASSLDGTSGSYEQYFGPGTRLTVT.